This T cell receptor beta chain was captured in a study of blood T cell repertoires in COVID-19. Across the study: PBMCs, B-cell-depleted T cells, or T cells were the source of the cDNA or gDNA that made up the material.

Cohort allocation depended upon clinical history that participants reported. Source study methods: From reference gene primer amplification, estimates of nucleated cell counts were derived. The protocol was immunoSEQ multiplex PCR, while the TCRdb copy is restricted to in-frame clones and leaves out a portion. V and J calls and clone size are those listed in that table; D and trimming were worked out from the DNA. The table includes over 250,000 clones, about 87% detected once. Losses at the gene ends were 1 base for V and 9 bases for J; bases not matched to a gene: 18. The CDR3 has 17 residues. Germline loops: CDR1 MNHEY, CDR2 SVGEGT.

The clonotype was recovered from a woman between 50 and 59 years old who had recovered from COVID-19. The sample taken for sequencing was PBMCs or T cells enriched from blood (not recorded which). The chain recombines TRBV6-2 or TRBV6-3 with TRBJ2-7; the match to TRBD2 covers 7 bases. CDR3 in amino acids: CASSYLPRTSLLRGQYF. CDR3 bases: TGTGCCAGCAGTTACTTGCCCCGGACTAGTCTATTACGAGGGCAGTACTTC.